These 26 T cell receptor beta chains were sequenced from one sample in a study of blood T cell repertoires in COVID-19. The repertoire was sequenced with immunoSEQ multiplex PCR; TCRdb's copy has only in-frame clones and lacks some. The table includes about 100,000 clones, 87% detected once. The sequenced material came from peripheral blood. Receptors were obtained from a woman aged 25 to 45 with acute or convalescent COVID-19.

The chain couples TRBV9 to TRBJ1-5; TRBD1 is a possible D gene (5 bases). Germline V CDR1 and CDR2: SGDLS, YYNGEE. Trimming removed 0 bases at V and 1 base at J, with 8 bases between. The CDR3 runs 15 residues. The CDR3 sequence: CASSVDGGSNQPQHF. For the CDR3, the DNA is TGTGCCAGCAGCGTAGATGGGGGGAGCAATCAGCCCCAGCATTTT.

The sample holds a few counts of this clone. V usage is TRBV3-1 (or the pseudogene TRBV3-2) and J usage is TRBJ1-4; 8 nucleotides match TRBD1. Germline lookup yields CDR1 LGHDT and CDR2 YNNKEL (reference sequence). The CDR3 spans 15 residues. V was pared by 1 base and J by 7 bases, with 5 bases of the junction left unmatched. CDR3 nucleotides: TGTGCCAGCAGCCAAGGGACAGGGTGGGGTGAAAAACTGTTTTTT. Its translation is CASSQGTGWGEKLFF.

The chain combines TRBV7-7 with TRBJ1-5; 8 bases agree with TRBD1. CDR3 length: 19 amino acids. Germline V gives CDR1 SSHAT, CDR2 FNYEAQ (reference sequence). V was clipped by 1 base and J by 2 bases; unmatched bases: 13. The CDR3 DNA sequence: TGTGCCAGCAGCTTAGAGGAGGACAGGGATAACTTTGGCAATCAGCCCCAGCATTTT. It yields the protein CASSLEEDRDNFGNQPQHF. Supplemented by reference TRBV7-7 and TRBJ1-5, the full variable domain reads GAGVSQSPRYKVTKRGQDVTLRCDPISSHATLYWYQQALGQGPEFLTYFNYEAQPDKSGLPSDRFSAERPEGSISTLTIQRTEQRDSAMYRCASSLEEDRDNFGNQPQHFGDGTRLSIL.

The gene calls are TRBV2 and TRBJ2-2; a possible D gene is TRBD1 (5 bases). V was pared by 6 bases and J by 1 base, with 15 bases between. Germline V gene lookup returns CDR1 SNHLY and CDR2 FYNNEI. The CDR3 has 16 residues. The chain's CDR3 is CASRVKPGQNTGELFF. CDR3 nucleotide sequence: TGTGCCAGCAGAGTCAAACCCGGACAGAACACCGGGGAGCTGTTTTTT.

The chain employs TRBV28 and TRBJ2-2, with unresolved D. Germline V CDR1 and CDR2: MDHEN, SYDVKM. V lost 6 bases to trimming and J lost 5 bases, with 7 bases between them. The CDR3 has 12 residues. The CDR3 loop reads CASRRETGELFF. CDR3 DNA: TGTGCCAGCAGAAGAGAAACCGGGGAGCTGTTTTTT. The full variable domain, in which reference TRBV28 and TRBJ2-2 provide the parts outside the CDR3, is DVKVTQSSRYLVKRTGEKVFLECVQDMDHENMFWYRQDPGLGLRLIYFSYDVKMKEKGDIPEGYSVSREKKERFSLILESASTNQTSMYLCASRRETGELFFGEGSRLTVL.

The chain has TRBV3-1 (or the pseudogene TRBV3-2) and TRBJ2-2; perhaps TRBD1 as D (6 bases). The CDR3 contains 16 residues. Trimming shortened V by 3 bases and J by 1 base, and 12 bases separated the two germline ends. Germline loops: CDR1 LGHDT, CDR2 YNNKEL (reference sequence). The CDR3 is CASSQGQGWNTGELFF. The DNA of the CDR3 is TGTGCCAGCAGCCAGGGGCAGGGGTGGAACACCGGGGAGCTGTTTTTT.

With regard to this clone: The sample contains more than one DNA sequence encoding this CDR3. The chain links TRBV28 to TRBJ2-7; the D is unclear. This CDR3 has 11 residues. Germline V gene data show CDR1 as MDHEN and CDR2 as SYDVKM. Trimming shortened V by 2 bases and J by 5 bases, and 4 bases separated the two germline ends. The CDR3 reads CASSLRDEQYF. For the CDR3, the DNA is TGTGCCAGCAGTTTACGGGACGAGCAGTACTTC.

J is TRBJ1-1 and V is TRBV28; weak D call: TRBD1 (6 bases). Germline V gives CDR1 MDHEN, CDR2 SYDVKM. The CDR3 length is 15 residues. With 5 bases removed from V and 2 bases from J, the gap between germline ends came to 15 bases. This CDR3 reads CASSKRQAYNTEAFF. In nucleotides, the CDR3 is TGTGCCAGCAGTAAACGACAGGCGTATAACACTGAAGCTTTCTTT.

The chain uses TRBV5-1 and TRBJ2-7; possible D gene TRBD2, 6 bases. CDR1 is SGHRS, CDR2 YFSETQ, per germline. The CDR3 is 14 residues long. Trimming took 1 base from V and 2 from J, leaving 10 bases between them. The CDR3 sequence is CASSLRDFTYEQYF. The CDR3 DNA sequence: TGCGCCAGCAGCTTGAGGGACTTTACCTACGAGCAGTACTTC.

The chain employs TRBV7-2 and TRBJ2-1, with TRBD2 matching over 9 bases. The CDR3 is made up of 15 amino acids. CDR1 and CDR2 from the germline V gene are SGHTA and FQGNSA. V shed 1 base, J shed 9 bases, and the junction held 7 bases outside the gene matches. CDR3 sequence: CASSLEGRGGTEQFF. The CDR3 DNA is TGTGCCAGCAGCTTAGAAGGGCGGGGGGGCACTGAGCAGTTCTTC.

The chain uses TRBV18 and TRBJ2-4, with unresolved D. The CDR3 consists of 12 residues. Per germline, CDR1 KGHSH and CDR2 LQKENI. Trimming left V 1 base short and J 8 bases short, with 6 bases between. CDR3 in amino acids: CASSPLGDIQYF. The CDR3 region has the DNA TGTGCCAGCTCACCACTTGGAGACATTCAGTACTTC.

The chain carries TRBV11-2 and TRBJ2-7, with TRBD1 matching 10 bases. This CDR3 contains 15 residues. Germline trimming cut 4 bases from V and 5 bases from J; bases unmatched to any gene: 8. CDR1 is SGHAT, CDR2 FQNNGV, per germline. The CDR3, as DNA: TGTGCCAGCAGCTCCGCGACAGGGGGCTTGAACGAGCAGTACTTC. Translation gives CASSSATGGLNEQYF.

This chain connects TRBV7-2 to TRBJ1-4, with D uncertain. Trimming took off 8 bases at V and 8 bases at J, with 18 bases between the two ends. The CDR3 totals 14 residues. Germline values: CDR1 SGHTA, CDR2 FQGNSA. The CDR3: CASHRGGSYEKLFF. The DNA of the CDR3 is TGTGCCAGCCACCGGGGAGGATCGTACGAAAAACTGTTTTTT.

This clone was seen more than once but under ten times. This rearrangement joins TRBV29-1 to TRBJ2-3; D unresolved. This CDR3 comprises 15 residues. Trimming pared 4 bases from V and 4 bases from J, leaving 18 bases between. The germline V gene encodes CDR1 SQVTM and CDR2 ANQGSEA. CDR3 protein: CSVVLDSKTSDTQYF. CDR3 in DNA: TGCAGCGTTGTCCTTGACTCTAAAACTTCAGATACGCAGTATTTT.

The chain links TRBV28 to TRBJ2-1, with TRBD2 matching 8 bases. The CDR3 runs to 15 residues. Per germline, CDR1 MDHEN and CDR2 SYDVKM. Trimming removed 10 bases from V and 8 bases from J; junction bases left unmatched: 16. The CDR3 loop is CATTQYSGGGYEQFF. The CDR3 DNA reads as TGTGCCACCACCCAATACTCCGGGGGGGGGTATGAGCAGTTCTTC.

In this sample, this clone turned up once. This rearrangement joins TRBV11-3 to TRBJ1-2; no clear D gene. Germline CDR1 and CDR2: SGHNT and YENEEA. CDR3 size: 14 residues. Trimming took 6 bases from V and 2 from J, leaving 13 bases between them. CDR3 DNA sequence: TGTGCCAGCAGTCCCCAGGAGGAGAACTATGGCTACACCTTC. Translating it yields CASSPQEENYGYTF.

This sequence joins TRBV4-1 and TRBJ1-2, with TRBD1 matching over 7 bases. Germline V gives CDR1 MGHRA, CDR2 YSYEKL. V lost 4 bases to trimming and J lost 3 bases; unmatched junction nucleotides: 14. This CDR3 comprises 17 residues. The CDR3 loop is CASSRQDRLEIYYGYTF. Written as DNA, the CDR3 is TGCGCCAGCAGCCGACAGGACAGGCTAGAAATTTACTATGGCTACACCTTC.

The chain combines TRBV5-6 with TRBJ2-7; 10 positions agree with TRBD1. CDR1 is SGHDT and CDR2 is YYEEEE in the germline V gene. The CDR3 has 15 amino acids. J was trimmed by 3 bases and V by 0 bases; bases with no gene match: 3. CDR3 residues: CASSLVRTGGYEQYF. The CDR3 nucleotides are TGTGCCAGCAGCTTGGTCCGGACAGGGGGCTACGAGCAGTACTTC.

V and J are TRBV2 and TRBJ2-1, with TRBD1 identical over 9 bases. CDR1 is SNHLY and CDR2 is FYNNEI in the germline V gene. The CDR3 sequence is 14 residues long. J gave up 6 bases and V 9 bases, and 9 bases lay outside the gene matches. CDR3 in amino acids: CASSGDRDLNEQFF. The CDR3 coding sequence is TGTGCCAGTTCCGGGGACAGGGACCTCAATGAGCAGTTCTTC.

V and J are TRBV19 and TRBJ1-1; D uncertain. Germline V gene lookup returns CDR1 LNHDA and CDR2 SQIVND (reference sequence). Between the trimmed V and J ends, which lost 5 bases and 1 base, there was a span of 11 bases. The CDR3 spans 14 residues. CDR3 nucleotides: TGTGCCAGTAGTGCGGTAGCACAGAACACTGAAGCTTTCTTT. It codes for CASSAVAQNTEAFF.

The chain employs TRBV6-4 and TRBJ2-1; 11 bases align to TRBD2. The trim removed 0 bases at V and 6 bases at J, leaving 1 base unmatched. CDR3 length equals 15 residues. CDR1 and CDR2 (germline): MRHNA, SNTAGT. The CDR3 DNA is TGTGCCAGCAGTGACTCTAGCGGGGGGGCCAATGAGCAGTTCTTC. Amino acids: CASSDSSGGANEQFF.

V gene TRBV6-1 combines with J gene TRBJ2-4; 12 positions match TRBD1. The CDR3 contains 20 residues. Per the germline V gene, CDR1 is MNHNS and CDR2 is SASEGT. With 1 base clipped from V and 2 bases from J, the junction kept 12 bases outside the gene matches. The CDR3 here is CASSEGGGTGGLIPKNIQYF. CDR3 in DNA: TGTGCCAGCAGTGAAGGAGGAGGGACAGGGGGCCTGATTCCCAAAAACATTCAGTACTTC.

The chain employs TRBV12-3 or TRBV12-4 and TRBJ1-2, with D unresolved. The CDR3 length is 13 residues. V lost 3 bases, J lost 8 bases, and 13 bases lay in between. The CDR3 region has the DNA TGTGCCAGCAGTTTGAGCGAAGAGAGGGGCTACACCTTC. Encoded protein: CASSLSEERGYTF.

The CDR3 is CASSLSPQGEQFF. For the CDR3, the DNA is TGTGCCAGCAGTTTATCGCCCCAGGGTGAGCAGTTCTTC. The rearrangement joins TRBV27 to TRBJ2-1, with a possible D match to TRBD1 (5 bases). Germline lookup yields CDR1 MNHEY and CDR2 SMNVEV (reference sequence). Trimming shortened V by 0 bases and J by 9 bases, and 9 bases separated the two germline ends. The CDR3 is 13 amino acids.

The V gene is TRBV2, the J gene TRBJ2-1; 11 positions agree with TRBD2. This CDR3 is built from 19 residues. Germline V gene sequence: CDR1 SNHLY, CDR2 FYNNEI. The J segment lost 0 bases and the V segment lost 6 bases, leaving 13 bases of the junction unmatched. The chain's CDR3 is CASRHLSGGALSSYNEQFF. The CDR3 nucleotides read TGTGCCAGCAGACACCTTAGCGGGGGGGCACTGAGCTCCTACAATGAGCAGTTCTTC.

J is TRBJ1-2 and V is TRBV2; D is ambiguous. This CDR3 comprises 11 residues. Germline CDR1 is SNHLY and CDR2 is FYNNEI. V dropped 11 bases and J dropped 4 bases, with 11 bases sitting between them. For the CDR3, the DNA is TGTGCCGGTACAGAACTCTATGGCTACACCTTC. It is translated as CAGTELYGYTF.